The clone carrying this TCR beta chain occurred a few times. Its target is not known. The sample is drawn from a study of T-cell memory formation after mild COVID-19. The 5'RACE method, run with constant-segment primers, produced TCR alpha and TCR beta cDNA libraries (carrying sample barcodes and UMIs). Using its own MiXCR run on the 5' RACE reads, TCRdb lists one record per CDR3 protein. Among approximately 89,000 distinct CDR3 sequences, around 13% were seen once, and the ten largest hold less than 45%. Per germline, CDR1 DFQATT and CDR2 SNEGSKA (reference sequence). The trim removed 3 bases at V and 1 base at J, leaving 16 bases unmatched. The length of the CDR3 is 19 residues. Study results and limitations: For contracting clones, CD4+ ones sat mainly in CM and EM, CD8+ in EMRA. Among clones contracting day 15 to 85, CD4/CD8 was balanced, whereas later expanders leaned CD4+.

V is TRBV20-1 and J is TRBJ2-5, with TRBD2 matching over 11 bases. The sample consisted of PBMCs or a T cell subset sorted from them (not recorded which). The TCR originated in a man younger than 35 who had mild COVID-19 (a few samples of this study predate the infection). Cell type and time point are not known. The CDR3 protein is CSARWGLAGGPLIQETQYF. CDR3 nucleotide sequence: TGCAGTGCTAGGTGGGGCCTAGCGGGGGGCCCTCTCATCCAAGAGACCCAGTACTTC.